One TCR beta chain is described in this entry. Its antigen is unidentified. Researchers ran the PCR with 60 Vbeta and 13 Jbeta primers. Sequencing used immunoSEQ multiplex PCR; TCRdb keeps in-frame clones, though not all of them. The profile shows 200,000 or so clones, about 83% of them singletons. This sample stems from a study of cytomegalovirus exposure and HLA in healthy donors. Study as a whole: Early released data had 80 million or so unique TCRs, all coming from HLA-typed donors.

This CDR3 region has 13 residues. Germline V gives CDR1 MGHRA, CDR2 YSYEKL. J lost 7 bases, V lost 3 bases, and 2 bases had no gene match. The study, taken as a whole, reports: Later analysis identified about 18,000 TCR beta sequences associated with HLA alleles, using a false discovery rate threshold of 0.05. Later analysis placed DRB1 highest and HLA-C lowest in TCR association rates, which differed by HLA locus. Common viral pathogens were later found to be apparently linked to several of the most significant clusters.

This sequence originates from a woman between 25 and 40 years old in good health and CMV-seropositive. Sample: PBMCs. This chain connects TRBV4-1 to TRBJ1-1, with 10 bases lining up with TRBD1. The CDR3 is CASSQTGGGEAFF. For the CDR3, the DNA is TGCGCCAGCAGCCAGACAGGGGGCGGTGAAGCTTTCTTT.